This T cell receptor (beta chain) was identified in a study of cytomegalovirus exposure and HLA in healthy donors. Each of the donors was a healthy bone marrow donor. PCR employed 60 Vbeta and 13 Jbeta primers. Generated by immunoSEQ multiplex PCR, the TCRdb table keeps only in-frame clones and is missing some. Altogether 75,000 to 90,000 clones are present, about 81% being singletons, with the ten largest covering about 4%. Germline V gene data show CDR1 as SGHRS and CDR2 as YFSETQ. Trimming stripped 5 bases from V and 4 bases from J, with 12 bases between. CDR3 length: 13 residues. The clonotype originates from a man between 60 and 75 years old in good health and CMV-seronegative. The sample consisted of PBMCs. The genes are TRBV5-1 and TRBJ2-5; TRBD2 might be the D (6 bases). The DNA for the CDR3 is TGCGCCAGCAGACCTGGGGGAGGAGAGACCCAGTACTTC. As protein: CASRPGGGETQYF.